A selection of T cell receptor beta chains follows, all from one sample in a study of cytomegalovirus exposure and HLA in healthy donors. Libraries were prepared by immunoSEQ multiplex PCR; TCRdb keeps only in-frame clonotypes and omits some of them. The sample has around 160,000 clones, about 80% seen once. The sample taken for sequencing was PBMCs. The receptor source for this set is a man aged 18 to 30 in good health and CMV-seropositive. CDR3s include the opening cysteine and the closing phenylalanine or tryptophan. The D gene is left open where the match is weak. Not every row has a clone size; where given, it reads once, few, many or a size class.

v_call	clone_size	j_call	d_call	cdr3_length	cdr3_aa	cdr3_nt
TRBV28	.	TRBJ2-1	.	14	CASETGEGYNEQFF	TGTGCCAGCGAGACAGGGGAGGGATACAATGAGCAGTTCTTC
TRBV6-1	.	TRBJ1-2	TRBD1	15	CASRTGTGGDYGCTF	TGTGCCAGCAGGACCGGGACAGGGGGCGACTATGGCTGCACCTTC
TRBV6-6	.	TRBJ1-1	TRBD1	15	CASSRQGAGNTEAFF	TGTGCCAGCAGCCGACAGGGGGCAGGGAACACTGAAGCTTTCTTT
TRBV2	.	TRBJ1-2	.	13	CASSEAQTGGYTF	TGTGCCAGCAGTGAAGCTCAAACGGGGGGCTACACCTTC
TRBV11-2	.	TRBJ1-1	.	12	CASSSNSLEAFF	TGTGCCAGCAGCTCCAATTCACTAGAAGCTTTCTTT
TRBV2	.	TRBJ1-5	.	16	CASSGALSDSNQPQHF	TGTGCCAGCAGTGGGGCTCTTTCCGATAGCAATCAGCCCCAGCATTTT
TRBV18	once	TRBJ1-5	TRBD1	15	CASSPGGPSNQPQHF	TGTGCCAGCTCCCCAGGGGGCCCAAGCAATCAGCCCCAGCATTTT
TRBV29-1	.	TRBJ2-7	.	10	CSVEFHEQYF	TGCAGCGTTGAGTTTCACGAGCAGTACTTC
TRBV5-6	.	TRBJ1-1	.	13	CASSLQGLTEAFF	TGTGCCAGCAGCTTGCAGGGGCTCACTGAAGCTTTCTTT
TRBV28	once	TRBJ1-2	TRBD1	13	CASTSTGGYGYTF	TGTGCCAGCACCTCGACAGGGGGCTATGGCTACACCTTC
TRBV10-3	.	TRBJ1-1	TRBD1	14	CAIRGTGIGTEAFF	TGTGCCATCAGGGGGACAGGGATCGGCACTGAAGCTTTCTTT
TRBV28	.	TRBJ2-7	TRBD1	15	CASRTAGGRSYEQYF	TGTGCCAGCAGAACCGCAGGGGGCCGCTCCTACGAGCAGTACTTC
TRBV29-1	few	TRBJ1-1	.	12	CSVEDRNTEAFF	TGCAGCGTTGAAGACCGGAACACTGAAGCTTTCTTT
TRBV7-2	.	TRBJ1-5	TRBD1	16	CASSNYPTGANQPQHF	TGTGCCAGCAGCAACTACCCGACAGGGGCAAATCAGCCCCAGCATTTT
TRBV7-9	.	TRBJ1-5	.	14	CASSRWGVDQPQHF	TGTGCCAGCAGCAGGTGGGGGGTGGATCAGCCCCAGCATTTT
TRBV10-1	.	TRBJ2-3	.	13	CASGREFGDTQYF	TGCGCCAGCGGAAGGGAGTTCGGGGATACGCAGTATTTT
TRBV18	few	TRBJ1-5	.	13	CASSLQGLQPQHF	TGTGCCAGCTCACTCCAGGGGCTGCAGCCCCAGCATTTT
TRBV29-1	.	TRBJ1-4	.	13	CSARDRVGRKLFF	TGCAGCGCCAGGGATAGGGTGGGGCGAAAACTGTTTTTT
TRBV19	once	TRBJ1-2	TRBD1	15	CASSLRQGADYGYTF	TGTGCCAGTAGTCTGCGACAGGGGGCGGACTATGGCTACACCTTC
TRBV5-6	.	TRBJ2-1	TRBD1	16	CASTATGGDSYNEQFF	TGTGCCAGCACCGCGACAGGGGGCGACTCCTACAATGAGCAGTTCTTC
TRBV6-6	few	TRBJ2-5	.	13	CASSPLSGETQYF	TGTGCCAGCAGTCCCCTATCCGGGGAGACCCAGTACTTC
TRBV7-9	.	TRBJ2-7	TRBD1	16	CASSLVGGQGNHGQYF	TGTGCCAGCAGCTTAGTAGGGGGACAGGGGAATCACGGGCAGTACTTC
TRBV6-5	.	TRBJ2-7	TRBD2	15	CASSRVSGGAYEQYF	TGTGCCAGCAGTAGGGTATCGGGAGGGGCCTACGAGCAGTACTTC
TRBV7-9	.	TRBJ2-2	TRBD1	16	CASSPRGQGSTGELFF	TGTGCCAGCAGCCCCAGGGGACAGGGGTCCACCGGGGAGCTGTTTTTT
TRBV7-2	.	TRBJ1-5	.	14	CASSLSSGNQPQHF	TGTGCCAGCAGCTTATCGTCCGGCAATCAGCCCCAGCATTTT
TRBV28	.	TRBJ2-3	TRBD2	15	CASMVGLAGGDTQYF	TGTGCCAGCATGGTAGGACTAGCGGGAGGAGATACGCAGTATTTT